This entry lists 2 T cell receptor beta chains sequenced from one sample in a study of identical twins. TCRdb recomputed calls from the 5' RACE reads with MiXCR, one row per CDR3 protein. The sample lists a few hundred thousand distinct CDR3 sequences, 13% to 15% occurring once. These data also featured in a second study, about yellow fever vaccine responses in identical twins.

Source material: CD4+ T cells sorted from blood. The receptors were gathered from a woman aged 18-35 years in good health.

This clonotype has more than one count but fewer than ten. V usage is TRBV6-1 and J usage is TRBJ2-7; a weak D match, TRBD1 (6 bases). This CDR3 has 18 amino acids. Trimming shortened V by 6 bases and J by 0 bases, and 24 bases separated the two germline ends. CDR1 and CDR2 from the germline V gene are MNHNS and SASEGT. The DNA of the CDR3 is TGTGCCAGCAGCTTCGGACCTCCGGGACAACCTAGCTCCTACGAGCAGTACGTC. It is translated as CASSFGPPGQPSSYEQYV.

This clonotype was seen only a few times. This chain joins TRBV5-1 and TRBJ1-1; D not resolved. Germline-derived CDR1 and CDR2 are SGHRS and YFSETQ. Trimming shortened V by 0 bases and J by 0 bases, and 12 bases separated the two germline ends. The CDR3 length is 16 residues. The CDR3 sequence: CASSLEQVVLNTEAFF. The CDR3 region has the DNA TGCGCCAGCAGCTTGGAGCAGGTCGTACTGAACACTGAAGCTTTCTTT.